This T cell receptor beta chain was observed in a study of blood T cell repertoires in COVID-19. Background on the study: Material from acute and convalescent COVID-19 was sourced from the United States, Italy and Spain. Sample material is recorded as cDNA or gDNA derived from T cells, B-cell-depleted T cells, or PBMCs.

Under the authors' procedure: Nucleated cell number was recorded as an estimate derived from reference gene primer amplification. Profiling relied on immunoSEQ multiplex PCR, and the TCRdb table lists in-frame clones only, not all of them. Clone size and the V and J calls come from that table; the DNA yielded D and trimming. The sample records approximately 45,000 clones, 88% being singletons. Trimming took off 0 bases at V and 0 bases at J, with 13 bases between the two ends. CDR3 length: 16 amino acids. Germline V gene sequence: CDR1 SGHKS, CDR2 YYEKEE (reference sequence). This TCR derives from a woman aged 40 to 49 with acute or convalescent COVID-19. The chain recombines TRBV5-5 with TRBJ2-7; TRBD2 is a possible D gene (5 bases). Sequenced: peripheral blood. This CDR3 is CASSLDTGLSSYEQYF. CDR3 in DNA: TGTGCCAGCAGCTTGGACACGGGGTTGAGCTCCTACGAGCAGTACTTC.